These T cell receptor beta chains were read from a single sample in a study of PD-1 blockade in classical Hodgkin lymphoma. Clones were sequenced by immunoSEQ multiplex PCR, and TCRdb holds only the in-frame ones, with some missing. The sample shows just under 65,000 clones, over 85% of them seen only once. Sequencing used peripheral blood mononuclear cells (PBMCs), obtained before the fourth cycle of nivolumab. All receptors come from a human donor with classical Hodgkin lymphoma. CDR3s include the opening cysteine and the closing phenylalanine or tryptophan. D genes are given only for firm matches. Clone size is stated in some rows and not others, as once, few, many or a class when expanded.

>-|-|TRBJ2-3|TRBV6-5
CASSYFGAEGADTQYF
TGTGCCAGCAGTTACTTTGGGGCCGAAGGAGCAGATACGCAGTATTTT
>-|-|TRBJ2-5|TRBV7-7
CASSLVGNPQETQYF
TGTGCTAGCAGCTTAGTGGGGAATCCACAAGAGACCCAGTACTTC
>-|-|TRBJ1-5|TRBV28
CASSLWSQPQHF
TGTGCCAGCAGTTTATGGTCTCAGCCCCAGCATTTT
>-|-|TRBJ2-6|TRBV29-1
CSVQDSGANVLTF
TGCAGCGTACAGGACTCTGGGGCCAACGTCCTGACTTTC
>-|-|TRBJ1-2|TRBV28
CASSFTYGYTF
TGTGCCAGCAGTTTCACATATGGCTACACCTTC
>once|TRBD1|TRBJ2-1|TRBV19
CASSLQGAEQFF
TGTGCCAGTAGTCTACAGGGGGCTGAGCAGTTCTTC
>-|-|TRBJ2-2|TRBV6-5
CASRPSLTGELFF
TGTGCCAGCAGACCTAGCCTGACCGGGGAGCTGTTTTTT
>-|TRBD2|TRBJ2-5|TRBV19
CASSPTSEETQYF
TGTGCCAGTAGTCCGACTAGCGAAGAGACCCAGTACTTC
>-|-|TRBJ1-1|TRBV7-9
CASSLTVQGWTEAFF
TGTGCCAGCAGCTTAACGGTCCAGGGGTGGACTGAAGCTTTCTTT
>-|TRBD2|TRBJ2-3|TRBV9
CASSVEGFGGDTQYF
TGTGCCAGCAGCGTAGAAGGTTTCGGGGGGGATACGCAGTATTTT
>-|-|TRBJ1-5|TRBV28
CASRLRDRPQPQHF
TGTGCCAGCAGACTCCGGGACCGTCCTCAGCCCCAGCATTTT
>-|-|TRBJ2-3|TRBV25-1
CASKREITDTQYF
TGTGCCAGCAAAAGGGAGATCACAGATACGCAGTATTTT
>-|-|TRBJ1-5|TRBV4-1
CASSQEGRADQPQHF
TGCGCCAGCAGCCAAGAAGGCCGGGCAGATCAGCCCCAGCATTTT
>-|TRBD2|TRBJ2-5|TRBV5-1
CASRLAVQETQYF
TGCGCCAGCAGACTAGCGGTTCAAGAGACCCAGTACTTC
>-|TRBD1|TRBJ2-3|TRBV29-1
CSVVQGANTQYF
TGCAGCGTTGTGCAGGGGGCTAATACGCAGTATTTT
>-|-|TRBJ2-7|TRBV27
CASRTSHEQYF
TGTGCCAGCAGAACTAGCCACGAGCAGTACTTC
>-|-|TRBJ2-1|TRBV5-4
CASSLYDNEQFF
TGTGCCAGCAGCTTGTACGACAATGAGCAGTTCTTC
>-|-|TRBJ1-2|TRBV19
CASSMVGRAGYTF
TGTGCCAGTAGTATGGTCGGCCGAGCTGGCTACACCTTC
>-|TRBD2|TRBJ2-2|TRBV27
CASSLRLAVNTGELFF
TGTGCCAGCAGTTTACGACTAGCGGTTAACACCGGGGAGCTGTTTTTT
>-|-|TRBJ1-1|TRBV28
CASSLALGNTEAFF
TGTGCCAGCAGTTTAGCCCTCGGGAACACTGAAGCTTTCTTT
>-|TRBD1|TRBJ2-7|TRBV7-9
CASSLNRGTYEQYF
TGTGCCAGCAGTTTAAACAGGGGAACCTACGAGCAGTACTTC
>-|-|TRBJ1-5|TRBV28
CASSPTGRGDQPQHF
TGTGCCAGCAGCCCAACGGGGCGCGGCGATCAGCCCCAGCATTTT
>few|-|TRBJ2-5|TRBV28
CASSTGTRRQETQYF
TGTGCCAGCAGCACAGGGACGAGGCGCCAAGAGACCCAGTACTTC
>few|-|TRBJ1-5|TRBV19
CASRGQWYPQPQHF
TGTGCCAGTAGAGGACAGTGGTACCCTCAGCCCCAGCATTTT